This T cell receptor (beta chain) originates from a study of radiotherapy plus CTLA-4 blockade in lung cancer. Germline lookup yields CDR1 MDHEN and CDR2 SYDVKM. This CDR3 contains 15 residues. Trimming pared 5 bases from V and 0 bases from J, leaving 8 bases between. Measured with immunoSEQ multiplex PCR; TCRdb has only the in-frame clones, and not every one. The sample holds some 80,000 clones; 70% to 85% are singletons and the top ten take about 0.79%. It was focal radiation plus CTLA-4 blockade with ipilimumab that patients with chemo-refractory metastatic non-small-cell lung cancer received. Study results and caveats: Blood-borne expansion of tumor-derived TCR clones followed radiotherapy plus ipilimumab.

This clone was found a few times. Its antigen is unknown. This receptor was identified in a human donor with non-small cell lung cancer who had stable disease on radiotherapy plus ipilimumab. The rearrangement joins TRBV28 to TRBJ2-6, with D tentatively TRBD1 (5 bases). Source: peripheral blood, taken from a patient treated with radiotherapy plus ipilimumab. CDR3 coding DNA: TGTGCCAGCAGTCGACAGCTCTCTGGGGCCAACGTCCTGACTTTC. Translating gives CASSRQLSGANVLTF.